The rows below give T cell receptor beta chains drawn from one sample of a study of T cell changes during pregnancy in multiple sclerosis. Assay: immunoSEQ multiplex PCR; the TCRdb copy retains only in-frame clones and omits some. The sample holds about 44,000 clones, approximately 90% seen once. The sample consisted of CD4+ T cells from peripheral blood mononuclear cells, taken before pregnancy. Source of these receptors: a female donor with multiple sclerosis, enrolled in a pregnancy study. Both conserved end residues are part of each CDR3. The order of the fields is V gene, J gene, CDR3 protein.

>TRBV27|TRBJ2-5
CASSLRGGATQYF
>TRBV7-9|TRBJ1-3
CASSPRAHGSGRSGNTIYF
>TRBV7-2|TRBJ2-1
CASSPRATAFF
>TRBV2|TRBJ2-3
CASRRTSGGSTDTQYF
>TRBV4-1|TRBJ2-2
CASSQDRGVGELFF
>TRBV19|TRBJ1-5
CASRRTGSFNSNQPQHF
>TRBV7-8|TRBJ1-4
CASSVDRGTNEKLFF
>TRBV15|TRBJ2-7
CATSRPTTEAYEQYF
>TRBV13|TRBJ2-7
CASSRDRSSYEQYF
>TRBV21-1|TRBJ2-1
CASSQIGDNEQFF
>TRBV9|TRBJ2-1
CASSVGPSGGAANEQFF
>TRBV6-5|TRBJ2-3
CASSYGGGLTDTQYF
>TRBV10-3|TRBJ2-3
CAIKAGQGLDTQYF
>TRBV5-1|TRBJ1-4
CASSLNFNEKLFF
>TRBV19|TRBJ2-7
CASTSLGGYEQYF
>TRBV28|TRBJ2-2
CASSLGQGLLNTGELFF
>TRBV6-5|TRBJ1-1
CASSYEGGTEAFF